Sequencing of this TCR beta chain was carried out in a study of blood T cell repertoires in COVID-19. Whole-study context: PBMCs, B-cell-depleted T cells, or T cells provided the cDNA or gDNA that made up the material.

In the study's own analysis: Amplifying reference gene primers gave estimates of nucleated cell counts. Measured with immunoSEQ multiplex PCR; TCRdb has only the in-frame clones, and not every one. V and J calls and clone size are as listed in that table; D and trimming were resolved from the DNA. The sample records about 89,000 clones, nearly 95% being singletons. Per germline, CDR1 MGHRA and CDR2 YSYEKL. V was shortened by 4 bases and J by 1 base, with 9 bases between the two germline ends. CDR3 length equals 14 residues. The TCR comes from a human donor with active COVID-19. The donor label of this sample is uncertain. The chain couples TRBV4-1 to TRBJ2-3; the D gene is possibly TRBD2 (6 bases). The sequencing sample was made of peripheral blood. CDR3 sequence (DNA): TGCGCCAGCAGCCCCGGGGAGGGCACAGATACGCAGTATTTT. It is translated as CASSPGEGTDTQYF.